Below, 7 T cell receptor beta chains from the same sample are listed, as sequenced in a study of T cell changes during pregnancy in multiple sclerosis. Profiled with immunoSEQ multiplex PCR; TCRdb holds only in-frame clones, not every one. In the table there are tens of thousands of clones, around 90% of which are singletons. The specimen was CD4+ T cells from peripheral blood mononuclear cells, collected in the second trimester of pregnancy. All receptors derive from a female donor with multiple sclerosis, enrolled in a pregnancy study.

DNA of the CDR3: TGTGCCAGCTCTGAGAGCCCCTACGAGCAGTACTTC. Translating it yields CASSESPYEQYF. This chain connects TRBV18 to TRBJ2-7, with D unresolved. The CDR3 runs to 12 residues. Per germline, CDR1 KGHSH and CDR2 LQKENI. V was cut by 6 bases and J by 2 bases, with 8 bases left in between. The whole variable domain, remainder taken from reference TRBV18 and TRBJ2-7, is NAGVMQNPRHLVRRRGQEARLRCSPMKGHSHVYWYRQLPEEGLKFMVYLQKENIIDESGMPKERFSAEFPKEGPSILRIQQVVRGDSAAYFCASSESPYEQYFGPGTRLTVT.

The V and J genes are TRBV2 and TRBJ1-5; D gene uncertain. Germline CDR1 and CDR2: SNHLY and FYNNEI. V dropped 6 bases and J dropped 6 bases, with 12 bases sitting between them. The length of the CDR3 is 13 residues. CDR3 coding DNA: TGTGCCAGCAGACGCGACACTGCTCAGCCCCAGCATTTT. Translated: CASRRDTAQPQHF.

The chain employs TRBV7-9 and TRBJ1-2; D is perhaps TRBD1 (6 bases). Germline values: CDR1 SEHNR, CDR2 FQNEAQ (reference sequence). The V gene lost 5 bases and the J gene lost 6 bases, with 16 bases spanning the gap. This CDR3 spans 14 amino acids. The CDR3 protein is CASSVGGGLDGYTF. In nucleotides, the CDR3 is TGTGCCAGCAGCGTGGGGGGGGGCCTCGATGGCTACACCTTC.

V gene TRBV5-1 combines with J gene TRBJ1-1; TRBD1 is a possible D gene (5 bases). V dropped 1 base and J dropped 0 bases, with 16 bases sitting between them. Germline V lookup: CDR1 SGHRS, CDR2 YFSETQ. This CDR3 spans 17 amino acids. CDR3 in amino acids: CASSLRGGNFMNTEAFF. DNA of the CDR3: TGCGCCAGCAGCTTGCGGGGGGGAAACTTCATGAACACTGAAGCTTTCTTT.

The chain joins TRBV9 to TRBJ2-1; D remains unclear. V lost 2 bases, J lost 9 bases, and 9 bases lay in between. The CDR3 spans 12 residues. Looked up from germline, CDR1 is SGDLS and CDR2 is YYNGEE. The DNA of the CDR3 is TGTGCCAGCAGCGTCGGAGTGGGTGAGCAGTTCTTC. It yields the protein CASSVGVGEQFF.

The V and J genes are TRBV2 and TRBJ2-7; D unresolved. The CDR3 is made up of 12 amino acids. Per germline, CDR1 SNHLY and CDR2 FYNNEI. V shed 6 bases and J shed 0 bases, with 6 bases lying between them. The CDR3 nucleotides are TGTGCCAGCAGGCCGAGCTCCTACGAGCAGTACTTC. Amino acid sequence: CASRPSSYEQYF.

This clone showed up just once. The rearrangement links TRBV7-6 to TRBJ2-7; 8 bases fit TRBD1. CDR1 and CDR2 (germline): SGHVS, FNYEAQ. Trimming took 3 bases from V and 0 from J; bases not matched to a gene: 4. CDR3 size: 15 residues. In nucleotides, the CDR3 is TGTGCCAGCAGCTTGGCAGGGGGCGACTCCTACGAGCAGTACTTC. Its translation is CASSLAGGDSYEQYF. Full variable domain (rest looked up from reference TRBV7-6 and TRBJ2-7): GAGVSQSPRYKVTKRGQDVALRCDPISGHVSLYWYRQALGQGPEFLTYFNYEAQQDKSGLPNDRFSAERPEGSISTLTIQRTEQRDSAMYRCASSLAGGDSYEQYFGPGTRLTVT.